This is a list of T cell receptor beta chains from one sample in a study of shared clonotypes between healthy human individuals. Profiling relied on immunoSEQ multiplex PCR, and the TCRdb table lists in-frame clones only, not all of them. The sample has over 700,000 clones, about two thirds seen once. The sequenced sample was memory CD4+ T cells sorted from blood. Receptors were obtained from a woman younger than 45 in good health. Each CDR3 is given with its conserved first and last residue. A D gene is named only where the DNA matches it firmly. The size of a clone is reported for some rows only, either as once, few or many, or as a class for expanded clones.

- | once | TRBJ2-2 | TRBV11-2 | CASSGSTPGELFF | TGTGCCAGCAGTGGTAGCACTCCCGGGGAGCTGTTTTTT
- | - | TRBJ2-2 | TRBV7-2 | CASSGTGRMNTGELFF | TGTGCCAGCAGCGGAACGGGACGGATGAACACCGGGGAGCTGTTTTTT
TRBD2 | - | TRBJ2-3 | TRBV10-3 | CAISTPGLTSTDTQYF | TGTGCCATCAGTACACCGGGACTAACCAGCACAGATACGCAGTATTTT
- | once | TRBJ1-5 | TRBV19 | CASSITPRDNQPQHF | TGTGCCAGTAGTATAACCCCCAGGGACAATCAGCCCCAGCATTTT
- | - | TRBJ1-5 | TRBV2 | CASRREGMSNQPQHF | TGTGCCAGCAGGAGGGAGGGGATGAGCAATCAGCCCCAGCATTTT
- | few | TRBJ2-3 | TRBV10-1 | CASSEGTDTDTQYF | TGCGCCAGCAGTGAGGGGACTGACACAGATACGCAGTATTTT
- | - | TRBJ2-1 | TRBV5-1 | CASSLTSYNEQFF | TGCGCCAGCAGCTTGACTAGCTACAATGAGCAGTTCTTC
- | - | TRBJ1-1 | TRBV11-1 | CASTRGLTPGNTEAFF | TGTGCCAGCACCCGAGGTTTGACCCCGGGGAACACTGAAGCTTTCTTT
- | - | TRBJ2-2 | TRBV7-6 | CASIRVPGTGELFF | TGTGCCAGCATCAGGGTACCAGGGACCGGGGAGCTGTTTTTT
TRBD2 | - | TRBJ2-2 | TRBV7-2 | CASSLPTSGSTGELFF | TGTGCCAGCAGCTTACCCACTAGCGGGTCCACCGGGGAGCTGTTTTTT
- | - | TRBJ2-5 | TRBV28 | CASSLASLGETQYF | TGTGCCAGCAGTCTGGCTTCGCTCGGGGAGACCCAGTACTTC
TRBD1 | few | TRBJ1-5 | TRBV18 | CASSLGTGGSNQPQHF | TGTGCCAGCTCTCTTGGGACAGGGGGTAGCAATCAGCCCCAGCATTTT
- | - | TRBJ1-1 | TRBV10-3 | CASSEQSEGNTEAFF | TGTGCCAGCAGTGAACAGAGCGAGGGAAACACTGAAGCTTTCTTT
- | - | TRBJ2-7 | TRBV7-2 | CASSRDASSYEQYF | TGTGCCAGCAGCCGGGACGCTAGCTCCTACGAGCAGTACTTC
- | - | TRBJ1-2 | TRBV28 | CASTSMRGYTF | TGTGCCAGCACTAGTATGCGGGGCTACACCTTC
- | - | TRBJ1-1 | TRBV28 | CASSRGEYGLGTEAFF | TGTGCCAGCAGTCGGGGCGAGTACGGGTTGGGCACTGAAGCTTTCTTT
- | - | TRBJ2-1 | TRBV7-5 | CVRSSKAAGGKHNEQFF | TGTGTCAGAAGCTCAAAGGCAGCGGGAGGGAAGCACAATGAGCAGTTCTTC
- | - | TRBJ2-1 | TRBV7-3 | CASSLGGDEQFF | TGTGCCAGCAGCTTAGGCGGCGATGAGCAGTTCTTC
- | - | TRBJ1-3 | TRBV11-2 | CASSSRPGRSSDTIYF | TGTGCCAGCAGCTCTCGTCCGGGGCGGAGCTCTGACACCATATATTTT
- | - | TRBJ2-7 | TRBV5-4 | CASSPGNEGYEQYF | TGTGCCAGCAGCCCAGGGAACGAAGGTTACGAGCAGTACTTC
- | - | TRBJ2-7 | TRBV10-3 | CAISEIGRHSYEQYF | TGTGCCATCAGTGAGATTGGGCGGCACTCCTACGAGCAGTACTTC
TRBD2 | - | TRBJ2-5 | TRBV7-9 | CASSLGRESKGTQYF | TGTGCCAGCAGCTTGGGGCGGGAGAGTAAGGGGACCCAGTACTTC
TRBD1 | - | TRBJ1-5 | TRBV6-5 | CASSGQGGQPQHF | TGTGCCAGCAGCGGACAGGGAGGTCAGCCCCAGCATTTT
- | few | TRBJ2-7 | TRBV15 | CATSRGGTGGHEQYF | TGTGCCACCAGCAGAGGCGGTACAGGAGGCCACGAGCAGTACTTC
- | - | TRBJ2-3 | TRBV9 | CASSISPRERGDTQYF | TGTGCCAGCAGCATTAGTCCCCGGGAGCGAGGGGATACGCAGTATTTT
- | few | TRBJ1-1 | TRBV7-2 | CASSFSPNTEAFF | TGTGCCAGCAGCTTCTCCCCGAACACTGAAGCTTTCTTT
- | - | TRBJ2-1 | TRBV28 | CASSQDLNSGNEQFF | TGTGCCAGCAGCCAGGACCTCAACTCGGGGAATGAGCAGTTCTTC